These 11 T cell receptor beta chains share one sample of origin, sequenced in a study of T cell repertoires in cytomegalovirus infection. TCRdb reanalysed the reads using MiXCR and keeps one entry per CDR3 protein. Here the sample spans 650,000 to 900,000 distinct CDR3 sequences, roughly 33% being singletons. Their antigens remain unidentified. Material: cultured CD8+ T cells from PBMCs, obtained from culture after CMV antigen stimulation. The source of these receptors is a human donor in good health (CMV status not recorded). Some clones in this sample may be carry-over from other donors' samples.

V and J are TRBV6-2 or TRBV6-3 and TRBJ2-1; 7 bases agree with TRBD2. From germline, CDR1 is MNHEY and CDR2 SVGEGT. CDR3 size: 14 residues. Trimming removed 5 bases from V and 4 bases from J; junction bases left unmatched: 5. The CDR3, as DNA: TGTGCCAGCAGTGTTCCGGGACTATACAATGAGCAGTTCTTC. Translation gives CASSVPGLYNEQFF.

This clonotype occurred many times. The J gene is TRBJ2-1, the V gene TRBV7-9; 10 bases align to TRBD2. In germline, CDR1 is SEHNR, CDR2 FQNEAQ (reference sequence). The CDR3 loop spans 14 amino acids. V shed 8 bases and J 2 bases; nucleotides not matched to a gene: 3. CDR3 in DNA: TGTGCCAGCCGCCTAGCGGGGGCCTACAATGAGCAGTTCTTC. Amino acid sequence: CASRLAGAYNEQFF.

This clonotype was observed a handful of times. The CDR3 sequence: CASSYLDRAYEQYV. DNA for the CDR3: TGTGCCAGCAGTTACCTTGACAGGGCCTACGAGCAGTACGTC. This chain uses TRBV6-2 or TRBV6-3 with TRBJ2-7; 7 bases are shared with TRBD1. This CDR3 contains 14 residues. V lost 2 bases to trimming and J lost 2 bases; unmatched junction nucleotides: 3. Germline-derived CDR1 and CDR2 are MNHEY and SVGEGT.

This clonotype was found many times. CDR3 sequence reads: CASSKEQGAYNEQFF. The DNA for the CDR3 is TGTGCCAGCAGCAAAGAACAGGGGGCCTACAATGAGCAGTTCTTC. The J gene is TRBJ2-1, the V gene TRBV7-6, with 8 bases aligning to TRBD1. Per germline, CDR1 SGHVS and CDR2 FNYEAQ. The CDR3 runs to 15 residues. J lost 2 bases, V lost 5 bases, and 5 bases had no gene match.

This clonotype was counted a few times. The CDR3 coding sequence is TGTGCCAGCAGTACAGACGTACCGAACACTGAAGCTTTCTTT. Translated: CASSTDVPNTEAFF. The chain carries TRBV28 and TRBJ1-1; D remains ambiguous. The CDR3 has 14 amino acids. Trimming left V 5 bases short and J 1 base short, with 11 bases between. Germline CDR1 and CDR2: MDHEN and SYDVKM.

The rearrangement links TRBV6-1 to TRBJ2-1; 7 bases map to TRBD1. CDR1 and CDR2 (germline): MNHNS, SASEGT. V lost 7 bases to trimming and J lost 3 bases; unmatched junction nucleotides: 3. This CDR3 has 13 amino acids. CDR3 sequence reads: CASITGVYNEQFF. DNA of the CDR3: TGTGCCAGCATAACAGGGGTCTACAATGAGCAGTTCTTC.

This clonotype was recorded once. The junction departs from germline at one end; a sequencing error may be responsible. The CDR3 here is CTSIKEWDRNYEQYF. The CDR3 coding sequence is TGTACCAGCATCAAAGAATGGGACAGGAATTACGAGCAGTACTTC. V usage is TRBV2 and J usage is TRBJ2-7; 8 bases align to TRBD1. Germline CDR1 is SNHLY and CDR2 is FYNNEI. The CDR3 has 15 residues.

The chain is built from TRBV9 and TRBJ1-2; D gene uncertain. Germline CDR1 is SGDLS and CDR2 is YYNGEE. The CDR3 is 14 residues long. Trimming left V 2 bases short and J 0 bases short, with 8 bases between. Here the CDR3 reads CASSVSEANYGYTF. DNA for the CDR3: TGTGCCAGCAGCGTCTCAGAAGCTAACTATGGCTACACCTTC.

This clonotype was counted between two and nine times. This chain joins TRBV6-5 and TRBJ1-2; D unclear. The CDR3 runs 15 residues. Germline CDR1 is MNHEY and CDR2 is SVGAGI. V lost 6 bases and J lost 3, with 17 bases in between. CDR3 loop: CASSSGISEDYGYTF. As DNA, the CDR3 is TGTGCCAGCAGCTCGGGCATCTCGGAAGACTATGGCTACACCTTC.

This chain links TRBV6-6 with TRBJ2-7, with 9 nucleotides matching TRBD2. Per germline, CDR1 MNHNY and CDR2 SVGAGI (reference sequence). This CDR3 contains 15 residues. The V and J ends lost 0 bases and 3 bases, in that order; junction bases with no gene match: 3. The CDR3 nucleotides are TGTGCCAGCAGTTACTCCCTAGCGGGGTACTACGAGCAGTACGTC. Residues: CASSYSLAGYYEQYV.

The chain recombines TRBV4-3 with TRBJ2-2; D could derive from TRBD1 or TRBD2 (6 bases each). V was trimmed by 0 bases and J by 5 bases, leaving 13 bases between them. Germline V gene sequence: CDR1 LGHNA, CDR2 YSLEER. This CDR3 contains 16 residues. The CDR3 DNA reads TGCGCCAGCAGCCAAGAATCTGGGGGGCGAACCGGGGAGCTGTTTTTT. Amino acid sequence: CASSQESGGRTGELFF.